Only a few counts were recorded for the clone carrying this T cell receptor (beta chain). What it recognizes is unknown. The CDR3 length is 15 residues. This specimen belongs to a study of response to subunit inactivated influenza vaccine. From the RT-PCR reads, TCRdb called clonotypes with MiXCR, one entry per CDR3 protein. This sample has fewer than 350,000 distinct CDR3 sequences, with about a fifth found just once. Study observations and caveats: New T cells are recruited in small numbers by each seasonal influenza vaccination, according to the authors' suggestion.

J is TRBJ2-5 and V is TRBV21-1; the D call TRBD1 from the table was never checked on the DNA. TRBV21-1 is reported as a pseudogene. The sample in question was PBMCs from blood, obtained about 20 months after vaccination. The receptor's source is a man in his fifties or sixties who received an inactivated influenza vaccine. The CDR3 spells CASSMNRGPLETQYF. Here the CDR3 DNA reads TGTGCCAGCAGCATGAACAGGGGCCCCCTAGAGACCCAGTACTTC.